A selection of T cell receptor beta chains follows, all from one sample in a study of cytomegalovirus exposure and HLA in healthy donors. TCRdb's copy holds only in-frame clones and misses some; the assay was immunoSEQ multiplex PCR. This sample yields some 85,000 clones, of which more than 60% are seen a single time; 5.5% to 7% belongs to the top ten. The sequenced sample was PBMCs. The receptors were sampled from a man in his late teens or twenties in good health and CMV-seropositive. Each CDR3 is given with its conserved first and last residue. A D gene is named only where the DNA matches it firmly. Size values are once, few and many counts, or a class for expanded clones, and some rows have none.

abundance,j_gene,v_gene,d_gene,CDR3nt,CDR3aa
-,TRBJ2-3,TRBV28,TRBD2,TGTGCCAGCAGTTCCATACCGGGACTAGCGGGCCGGGGAGACGCCCTTTTGGATACGCAGTATTTT,CASSSIPGLAGRGDALLDTQYF
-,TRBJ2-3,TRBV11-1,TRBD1,TGTGCCAGCAGCCTGGGACAGGGGAGAGATACGCAGTATTTT,CASSLGQGRDTQYF
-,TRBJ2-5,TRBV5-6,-,TGTGCCAGCAGCCCGGGGGTCGGGACTCCGTGGAGCCAGTACTTC,CASSPGVGTPWSQYF
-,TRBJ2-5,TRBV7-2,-,TGTGCCAGCAGCCCCAGTCGGGGCCAAGAGACCCAGTACTTC,CASSPSRGQETQYF
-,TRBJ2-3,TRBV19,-,TGTGCCAGTAGTATAGACAGGTGGGATACGCAGTATTTT,CASSIDRWDTQYF
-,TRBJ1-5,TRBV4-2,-,TGTGCCAGCAGCCAAGACCCGGGCCGGGGGCCCCAGCATTTT,CASSQDPGRGPQHF
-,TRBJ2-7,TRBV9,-,TGTGCCAGCAGCCAAGGCGACTCCCATTCCTACGAGCAGTACTTC,CASSQGDSHSYEQYF
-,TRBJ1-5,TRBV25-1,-,TGTGCCAGCAGGCCCCCGGGGGTTGCTCAGCCCCAGCATTTT,CASRPPGVAQPQHF
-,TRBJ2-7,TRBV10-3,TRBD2,TGTGCCATCAGATTAGCGGGAGGGTCGGATAGCGAGCAGTACTTC,CAIRLAGGSDSEQYF
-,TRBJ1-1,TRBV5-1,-,TGCGCCAGCAGGGGCGTTTTGGACACTGAAGCTTTCTTT,CASRGVLDTEAFF
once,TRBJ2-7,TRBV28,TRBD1,TGTGCCAGCATCGAACAGGGGGTTCGCGAGCAGTACTTC,CASIEQGVREQYF
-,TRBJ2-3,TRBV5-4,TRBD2,TGTGCCAGCAGCGGAACTAGCGGGAGGTTGCGAGATACGCAGTATTTT,CASSGTSGRLRDTQYF
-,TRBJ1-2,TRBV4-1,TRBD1,TGCGCCAGCAGCCATGGCACCGGGACAGGGGGCCCTAAGTTCTATGGCTACACCTTC,CASSHGTGTGGPKFYGYTF
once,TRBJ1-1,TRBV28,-,TGTGCCAGCAGTTTTCCGTCGGGTCGCACTGAAGCTTTCTTT,CASSFPSGRTEAFF
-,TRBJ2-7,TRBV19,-,TGTGCCAGTAGTTGGCAGGGGATACCCTACGAGCAGTACTTC,CASSWQGIPYEQYF
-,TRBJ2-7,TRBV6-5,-,TGTGCCAGCAGTCCCTACAGGGTTCGGCCCTACGAGCAGTACTTC,CASSPYRVRPYEQYF
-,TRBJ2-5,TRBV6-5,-,TGTGCCAGCAGTTACTCGGGTGAAGGGGTAGAGACCCAGTACTTC,CASSYSGEGVETQYF
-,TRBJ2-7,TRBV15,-,TGTGCCACCAGCAGAGATTCGTACGAGCAGTACTTC,CATSRDSYEQYF
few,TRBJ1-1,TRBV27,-,TGTGCCAGCAGTTTTAGGGGGAACACTGAAGCTTTCTTT,CASSFRGNTEAFF
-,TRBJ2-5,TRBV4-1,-,TGCGCCAGCGGGACGGGGGAACCACAAGAGACCCAGTACTTC,CASGTGEPQETQYF
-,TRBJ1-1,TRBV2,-,TGTGCCAGCGGACACCAGAACACTGAAGCTTTCTTT,CASGHQNTEAFF
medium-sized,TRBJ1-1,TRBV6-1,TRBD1,TGTGCCAGCAGGGACAGGAGGTACACTGAAGCTTTCTTT,CASRDRRYTEAFF
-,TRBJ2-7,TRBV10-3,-,TGTGCCATCAGTGTTCCGCGGGGAGGATCCTACGAGCAGTACTTC,CAISVPRGGSYEQYF
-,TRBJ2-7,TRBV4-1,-,TGCGCCAGCAGCCAAGGCGCGATAACGAGCGGGCTATACGAGCAGTACTTC,CASSQGAITSGLYEQYF
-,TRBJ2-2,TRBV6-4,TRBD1,TGTGCCAGCAGTGAACAGACAGGGACGAGCACCGGGGAGCTGTTTTTT,CASSEQTGTSTGELFF
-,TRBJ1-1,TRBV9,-,TGTGCCAGCAGCGTTAAGGGGATGAACACTGAAGCTTTCTTT,CASSVKGMNTEAFF
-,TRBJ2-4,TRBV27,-,TGTGCCAGCAGTTTATCGCGGGTAGGGAACATTCAGTACTTC,CASSLSRVGNIQYF
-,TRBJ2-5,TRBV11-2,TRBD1,TGTGCCAGCAGCTTAGTTAACAGGGGAATTGGGGAGACCCAGTACTTC,CASSLVNRGIGETQYF
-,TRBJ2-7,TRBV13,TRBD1,TGTGCCAGCAGCATGGGACAGGGCCCATCCTACGAGCAGTACTTC,CASSMGQGPSYEQYF
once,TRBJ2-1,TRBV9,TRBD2,TGTGCCAGCAGCGTAGTTAGCGGGAGTGATGAGCAGTTCTTC,CASSVVSGSDEQFF
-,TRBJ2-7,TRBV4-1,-,TGCGCCAGCAGCCAAGACAGTGTCTCCTACGAGCAGTACTTC,CASSQDSVSYEQYF
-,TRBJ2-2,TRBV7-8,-,TGTGCCAGCAGCCTCGGGTCGAAAACCGGGGAGCTGTTTTTT,CASSLGSKTGELFF
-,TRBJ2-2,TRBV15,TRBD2,TGTGCCACCAGCAGAGAACTAGCGGGAGGCCGGGAGCTGTTTTTT,CATSRELAGGRELFF
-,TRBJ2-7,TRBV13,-,TGTGCCAGCGGGATCACAGGGTCACCCTACGAGCAGTACTTC,CASGITGSPYEQYF
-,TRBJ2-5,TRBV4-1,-,TGCGCCAGCAGCCAAGATGAGGCGCAAGAGACCCAGTACTTC,CASSQDEAQETQYF
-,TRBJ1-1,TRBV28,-,TGTGCCAGCCGTCCTACCCAGGGGCGAGGCACTGAAGCTTTCTTT,CASRPTQGRGTEAFF
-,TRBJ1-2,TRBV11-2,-,TGTGCCAGCAGCTATAGCGAGGGCCTGGGCGGCTACACCTTC,CASSYSEGLGGYTF
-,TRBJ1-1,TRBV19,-,TGTGCCAGTAGTATAGGAGCCATGGAAGCTTTCTTT,CASSIGAMEAFF
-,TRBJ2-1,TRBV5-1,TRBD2,TGCGCCAGCAGCTTCGGCGGGAGCTCCTACAATGAGCAGTTCTTC,CASSFGGSSYNEQFF
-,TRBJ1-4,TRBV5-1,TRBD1,TGCGCCAGCAGCACAGCCGGGACAGCTAATGAAAAACTGTTTTTT,CASSTAGTANEKLFF
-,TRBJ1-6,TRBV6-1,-,TGTGCCGGGTCTCAGGCGCAGGGGTATAATTCACCCCTCCACTTT,CAGSQAQGYNSPLHF
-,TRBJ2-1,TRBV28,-,TGTGCCAGCCTTCTAGCCGGTACTAGGTCGCAGTTCTTC,CASLLAGTRSQFF
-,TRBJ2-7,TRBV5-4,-,TGTGCCAGCAGCTTGGCCGGGGACGAGCAGTACTTC,CASSLAGDEQYF
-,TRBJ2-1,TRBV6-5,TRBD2,TGTGCCAGCAAAAGGCAACTAGCGAACAATGAGCAGTTCTTC,CASKRQLANNEQFF
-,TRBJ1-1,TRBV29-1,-,TGCAGCGTTCAACCGCAGGGATTCAACACTGAAGCTTTCTTT,CSVQPQGFNTEAFF
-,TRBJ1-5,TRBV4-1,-,TGCGCCAGCAGCCAAGTCCGAGATAGCAATCAGCCCCAGCATTTT,CASSQVRDSNQPQHF
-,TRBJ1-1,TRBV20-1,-,TGCAGTGCCCCAAGAGGGTCGTGGGCTTTCTTT,CSAPRGSWAFF
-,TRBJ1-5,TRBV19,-,TGTGCCAGTAGCGCGGGACGGATTAGCAATCAGCCCCAGCATTTT,CASSAGRISNQPQHF
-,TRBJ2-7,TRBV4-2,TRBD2,TGTGCCAGCAGCCGAGCGGGGGGTCTGGGGGACGAGCAGTACTTC,CASSRAGGLGDEQYF
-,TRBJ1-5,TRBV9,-,TGTGCCAGCAGCGTAGCGGGGGGGAATGGGCCCCAGCATTTT,CASSVAGGNGPQHF
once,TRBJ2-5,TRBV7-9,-,TGTGCCAGCAGCTTAAACAGGGGAGGAAAGGAGACCCAGTACTTC,CASSLNRGGKETQYF
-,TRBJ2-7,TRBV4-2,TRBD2,TGTGCCAGCAGCCAACTAGCGGGAGAAGCCTACGAGCAGTACTTC,CASSQLAGEAYEQYF
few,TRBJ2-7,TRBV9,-,TGTGCCAGCAGCGTCACAGGGAGCTCCTACGAGCAGTACTTC,CASSVTGSSYEQYF